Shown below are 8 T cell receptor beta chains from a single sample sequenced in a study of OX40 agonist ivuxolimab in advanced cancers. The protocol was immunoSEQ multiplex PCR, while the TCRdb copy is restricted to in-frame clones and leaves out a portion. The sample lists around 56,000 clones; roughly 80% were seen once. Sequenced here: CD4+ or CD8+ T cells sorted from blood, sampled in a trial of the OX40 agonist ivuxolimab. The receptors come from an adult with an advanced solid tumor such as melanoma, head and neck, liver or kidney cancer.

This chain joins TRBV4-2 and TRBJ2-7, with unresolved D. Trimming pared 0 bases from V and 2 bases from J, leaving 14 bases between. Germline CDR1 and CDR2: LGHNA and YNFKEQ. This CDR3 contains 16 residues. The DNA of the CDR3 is TGTGCCAGCAGCCAAGATCCAGCTCGACCGCCCTACGAGCAGTACTTC. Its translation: CASSQDPARPPYEQYF.

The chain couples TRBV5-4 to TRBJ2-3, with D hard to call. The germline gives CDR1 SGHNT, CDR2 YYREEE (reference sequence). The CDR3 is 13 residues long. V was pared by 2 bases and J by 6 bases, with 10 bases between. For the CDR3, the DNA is TGTGCCAGCAGCTTACTGACTCCGGATACGCAGTATTTT. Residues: CASSLLTPDTQYF.

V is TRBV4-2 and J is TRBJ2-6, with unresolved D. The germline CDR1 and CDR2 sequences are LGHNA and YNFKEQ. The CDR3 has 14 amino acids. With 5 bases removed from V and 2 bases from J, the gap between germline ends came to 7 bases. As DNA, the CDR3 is TGTGCCAGCAGCTTTGTGACTGGGGCCAACGTCCTGACTTTC. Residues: CASSFVTGANVLTF.

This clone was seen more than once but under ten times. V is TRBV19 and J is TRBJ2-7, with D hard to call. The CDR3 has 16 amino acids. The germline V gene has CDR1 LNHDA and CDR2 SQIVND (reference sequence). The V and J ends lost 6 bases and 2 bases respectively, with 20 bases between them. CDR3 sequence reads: CASSPQRTVLTYEQYF. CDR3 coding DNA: TGTGCCAGTAGCCCCCAAAGGACGGTCCTAACCTACGAGCAGTACTTC.

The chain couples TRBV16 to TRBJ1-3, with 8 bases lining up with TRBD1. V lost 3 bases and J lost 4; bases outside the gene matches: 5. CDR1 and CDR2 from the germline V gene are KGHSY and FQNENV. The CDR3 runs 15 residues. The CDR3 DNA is TGTGCCAGCAGCCACCGGACAGGGAAAGGAAACACCATATATTTT. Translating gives CASSHRTGKGNTIYF. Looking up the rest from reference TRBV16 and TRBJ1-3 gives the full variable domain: GEEVAQTPKHLVRGEGQKAKLYCAPIKGHSYVFWYQQVLKNEFKFLISFQNENVFDETGMPKERFSAKCLPNSPCSLEIQATKLEDSAVYFCASSHRTGKGNTIYFGEGSWLTVV.

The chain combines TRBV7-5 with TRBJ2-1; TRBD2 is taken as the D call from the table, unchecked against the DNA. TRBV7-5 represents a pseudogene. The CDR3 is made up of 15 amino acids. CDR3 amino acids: CARSLGLASYNEQFF. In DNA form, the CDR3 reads TGTGCCAGAAGCTTGGGGCTAGCGAGCTACAATGAGCAGTTCTTC.

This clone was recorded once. CDR3 loop: CASSSYREQYF. CDR3 sequence (DNA): TGTGCCAGCAGCTCTTACAGGGAGCAGTACTTC. The rearrangement uses TRBV9 and TRBJ2-7; a weak D match, TRBD1 (5 bases). This CDR3 is built from 11 residues. V was trimmed by 4 bases and J by 7 bases, leaving 9 bases between them. CDR1 is SGDLS, CDR2 YYNGEE, per germline.

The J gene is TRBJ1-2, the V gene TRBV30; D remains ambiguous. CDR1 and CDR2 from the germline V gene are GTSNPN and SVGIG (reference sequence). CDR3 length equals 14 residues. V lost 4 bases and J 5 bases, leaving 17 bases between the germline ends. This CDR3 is CAWTPTGSQYGYTF. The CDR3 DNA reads TGTGCCTGGACTCCAACGGGGTCTCAATATGGCTACACCTTC.